What follows are 18 T cell receptor beta chains derived from one specimen sequenced in a study of CD8 T cells in ankylosing spondylitis. TCRdb re-analysed the 5' RACE reads in MiXCR, keeping a single row per CDR3 protein. The data contain 150,000 to 200,000 distinct CDR3 sequences, around 17% of them singletons. Input material: blood, either unsorted or a sorted T cell fraction (not recorded which). The receptors derive from a male donor with ankylosing spondylitis or in good health (not recorded which).

At least ten counts were recorded for this clonotype. This rearrangement joins TRBV4-2 to TRBJ2-7; possible D gene TRBD2, 6 bases. V was cut by 0 bases and J by 2 bases, with 11 bases left in between. The CDR3 spans 15 residues. The germline CDR1 and CDR2 sequences are LGHNA and YNFKEQ. The CDR3 region is CASSQESGLTYEQYF. The CDR3 DNA sequence: TGTGCCAGCAGCCAAGAGAGCGGGCTGACCTACGAGCAGTACTTC.

This clonotype was detected many times. The CDR3 loop is CASSLSRGGSNQPQHF. The CDR3 coding sequence is TGTGCCAGCAGTTTATCCAGGGGGGGAAGCAATCAGCCCCAGCATTTT. V usage is TRBV28 and J usage is TRBJ1-5, with 7 bases that match TRBD1. The V and J ends lost 1 base and 1 base, in that order; junction bases with no gene match: 4. Germline CDR1 reads MDHEN; CDR2 reads SYDVKM. The CDR3 length is 16 residues.

Ten or more counts support this clonotype. The chain carries TRBV12-3 or TRBV12-4 and TRBJ2-1; maybe TRBD2 (6 bases). V gave up 2 bases and J gave up 8 bases, with 16 bases separating them. The CDR3 sequence is 15 residues long. DNA for the CDR3: TGTGCCAGCAGTTTACGGCTAGCCGGGAGCGATGAGCAGTTCTTC. As protein: CASSLRLAGSDEQFF.

V gene TRBV29-1 combines with J gene TRBJ2-5, with D perhaps matching TRBD1 (5 bases). Between the trimmed V and J ends, which lost 3 bases and 5 bases, there was a span of 10 bases. This CDR3 comprises 12 residues. CDR1 and CDR2 (germline): SQVTM, ANQGSEA. Here the CDR3 DNA reads TGCAGCGTTGATGCAGGGTCGGAGACCCAGTACTTC. It codes for CSVDAGSETQYF.

As concerns this clonotype: This may be a read error: a much more frequent sequence differs by one nucleotide. The CDR3 does not end in the conserved phenylalanine or tryptophan, so this is likely a read error. The V and J genes are TRBV28 and TRBJ1-5, with D possibly matching TRBD1 (6 bases). The germline CDR1 and CDR2 sequences are MDHEN and SYDVKM. This CDR3 comprises 19 residues. Trimming shortened V by 5 bases and J by 3 bases, and 26 bases separated the two germline ends. The CDR3, as DNA: TGTGCCAGCAGTACCGTACTCCTAGTCGGGGGGCCCCACAATCAGCCCCAGCATATT. Translation: CASSTVLLVGGPHNQPQHI.

This clonotype appeared many times. The rearrangement uses TRBV5-1 and TRBJ2-7; D is unclear. The CDR3 loop spans 11 amino acids. The germline V gene has CDR1 SGHRS and CDR2 YFSETQ. V was trimmed by 4 bases and J by 6 bases, leaving 8 bases between them. The DNA for the CDR3 is TGCGCCAGCAGCGCGTCTCGCGAGCAGTACTTC. Translation gives CASSASREQYF.

This clonotype was seen repeatedly, ten times or more. This sequence joins TRBV2 and TRBJ2-3, with a tentative D call TRBD1 (6 bases). The germline gives CDR1 SNHLY, CDR2 FYNNEI. Trimming shortened V by 5 bases and J by 3 bases, and 12 bases separated the two germline ends. The CDR3 contains 14 residues. CDR3 region: CASSRTVPTDTQYF. Written as DNA, the CDR3 is TGTGCCAGCAGTAGGACAGTTCCGACAGATACGCAGTATTTT.

This chain uses TRBV6-5 with TRBJ2-3; 7 bases line up with TRBD2. Germline CDR1 is MNHEY and CDR2 is SVGAGI. This CDR3 contains 15 residues. With 2 bases clipped from V and 3 bases from J, the junction kept 5 bases outside the gene matches. CDR3 protein: CASSYERDGTDTQYF. The CDR3 region has the DNA TGTGCCAGCAGTTACGAGCGGGATGGGACAGATACGCAGTATTTT.

The rearrangement uses TRBV28 and TRBJ2-4; TRBD1 agrees at 9 bases. The CDR3 totals 15 residues. The ends lost 7 bases at V and 8 bases at J; junction bases unmatched: 12. Per the germline V gene, CDR1 is MDHEN and CDR2 is SYDVKM. As DNA, the CDR3 is TGTGCCAGCACCCTACAGGGACAGGGAATAGACATTCAGTACTTC. It codes for CASTLQGQGIDIQYF.

Notes on this clonotype: A much larger clone lies one base from this, so it may be a read error. In DNA, the CDR3 is TGTGCCTGGAGCCGCGACAGGAGCTCCAACGAGCAGTACTTC. Amino acid sequence: CAWSRDRSSNEQYF. The V call is TRBV30, the J call TRBJ2-7; D might be TRBD1 (6 bases). Germline V lookup: CDR1 GTSNPN, CDR2 SVGIG (reference sequence). This CDR3 has 14 residues.

The V call is TRBV30, the J call TRBJ1-6, with D perhaps TRBD1 (6 bases). The CDR3 consists of 15 residues. Germline V gene data show CDR1 as GTSNPN and CDR2 as SVGIG (reference sequence). V lost 1 base and J lost 7, with 14 bases in between. DNA of the CDR3: TGTGCCTGGAGTGGGGTGTGGGGGCTCAATTCACCCCTCCACTTT. It translates to CAWSGVWGLNSPLHF.

J is TRBJ2-7 and V is TRBV12-3 or TRBV12-4, with a weak D call TRBD2 (6 bases). The CDR3 sequence is 14 residues long. The V and J ends lost 6 bases and 6 bases respectively, with 18 bases between them. CDR3 residues: CASRPGTPSSEQYF. The CDR3 bases are TGTGCCAGCAGGCCAGGGACTCCTTCGTCCGAGCAGTACTTC.

This clonotype was counted at least ten times. The J gene is TRBJ1-1, the V gene TRBV29-1; D perhaps matches TRBD1 (5 bases). Germline CDR1 reads SQVTM; CDR2 reads ANQGSEA. The CDR3 is 12 amino acids. The V end lost 7 bases, the J end lost 1 base, and 10 bases lay between the germline ends. Here the CDR3 DNA reads TGCAGCGGAATGACAGCGAACACTGAAGCTTTCTTT. This encodes CSGMTANTEAFF.

This clonotype has at least ten counts. The chain is built from TRBV5-1 and TRBJ2-6; D not resolved. The germline V and J ends were trimmed by 4 bases and 2 bases, with 7 bases remaining between them. The CDR3 covers 14 residues. CDR1 and CDR2 (germline): SGHRS, YFSETQ. In DNA, the CDR3 is TGCGCCAGCAGCGCCTCTACTGGGGCCAACGTCCTGACTTTC. It is translated as CASSASTGANVLTF.

At least ten counts were recorded for this clonotype. The chain joins TRBV2 to TRBJ2-7; 10 positions agree with TRBD1. Germline lookup yields CDR1 SNHLY and CDR2 FYNNEI. V dropped 11 bases and J dropped 4; count of bases not matched to a gene: 5. The CDR3 extends over 12 amino acids. In DNA form, the CDR3 reads TGTGCCTCACGACAGGGGGCTTACGAGCAGTACTTC. It is translated as CASRQGAYEQYF.

This clonotype was seen ten or more times. The rearrangement joins TRBV5-6 to TRBJ2-3; the D call may be TRBD1 or TRBD2 (5 bases each). V lost 1 base and J lost 3, with 12 bases in between. The germline CDR1 and CDR2 sequences are SGHDT and YYEEEE. This CDR3 is 15 amino acids long. CDR3 residues: CASSLFAGTTDTQYF. The CDR3 nucleotides read TGTGCCAGCAGCTTGTTTGCAGGGACGACAGATACGCAGTATTTT.

As to this clonotype: Just one base apart from a much larger clone, this may be a read error. The genes are TRBV6-1 and TRBJ2-1; 7 nucleotides line up with TRBD2. CDR1 is MNHNS and CDR2 is SASEGT in the germline V gene. The CDR3 extends over 18 amino acids. CDR3 nucleotides: TGTGCCAGCGGGACCGCGTCCCCGCGGGGGAGCTCCTACAATGTGCAGTTCTTC. Amino acid sequence: CASGTASPRGSSYNVQFF.

V usage is TRBV4-1 and J usage is TRBJ2-1, with 12 bases identical to TRBD2. The germline CDR1 and CDR2 sequences are MGHRA and YSYEKL. Trimming cost V 3 bases and J 5 bases; bases outside gene matches: 8. The CDR3 runs to 17 residues. The chain's CDR3 is CASSHWGTSGQNNEQFF. Here the CDR3 DNA reads TGCGCCAGCAGCCATTGGGGGACTAGCGGGCAGAACAATGAGCAGTTCTTC.